This entry lists 11 T cell receptor beta chains sequenced from one sample in a study of somatic mutations in cytotoxic T cells in rheumatoid arthritis. Only in-frame clones appear in the TCRdb table, and some are missing; sequencing was by immunoSEQ multiplex PCR. The sample lists over 15,000 clones; approximately 80% were seen once. Source material: CD8+ T cells sorted from blood. The receptor set was obtained from an adult with rheumatoid arthritis.

V usage is TRBV9 and J usage is TRBJ2-1, with D possibly TRBD2 on 6 matching bases. V dropped 4 bases and J dropped 4 bases, with 15 bases sitting between them. Looked up from germline, CDR1 is SGDLS and CDR2 is YYNGEE. This CDR3 contains 15 residues. In DNA form, the CDR3 reads TGTGCCAGCAGCCCGCGGGACTCGGAATACAATGAGCAGTTCTTC. As protein: CASSPRDSEYNEQFF.

This clone was recorded once. This chain uses TRBV27 with TRBJ1-1, with TRBD1 matching over 8 bases. CDR1 MNHEY and CDR2 SMNVEV come from the germline V gene (reference sequence). The CDR3 extends over 14 amino acids. Germline trimming cut 2 bases from V and 4 bases from J; bases unmatched to any gene: 3. The CDR3 DNA is TGTGCCAGCAGTTTAACTACAGGGGGCACTGAAGCTTTCTTT. Translated: CASSLTTGGTEAFF.

The chain links TRBV13 to TRBJ2-1; possible D gene TRBD2, 6 bases. The germline V gene encodes CDR1 PRHDT and CDR2 FYEKMQ (reference sequence). Trimming cost V 3 bases and J 2 bases, with 11 bases left between them. The CDR3 is made up of 15 amino acids. CDR3 nucleotide sequence: TGTGCCAGCAGCTTCCGGGGGAAAACCTACAATGAGCAGTTCTTC. It codes for CASSFRGKTYNEQFF.

The chain uses TRBV30 and TRBJ1-1; D may be TRBD1 (5 bases). Per germline, CDR1 GTSNPN and CDR2 SVGIG (reference sequence). The length of the CDR3 is 14 residues. The DNA of the CDR3 is TGTGTCGGAATACGGGAAGACGGGGCAAGGGAAGCTTTCTTT. Encoded protein: CVGIREDGAREAFF.

The CDR3 DNA is TGTGCCAGCAGCTTTGCGGCTACCTGGGGAGAGACCCAGTACTTC. This encodes CASSFAATWGETQYF. The genes are TRBV7-8 and TRBJ2-5; D is ambiguous. V gave up 3 bases and J gave up 4 bases, with 15 bases separating them. The germline V gene encodes CDR1 SGHVS and CDR2 FQNEAQ. CDR3 length equals 15 residues.

The V call is TRBV5-5, the J call TRBJ1-2, with a weak D call TRBD1 (6 bases). The germline gives CDR1 SGHKS, CDR2 YYEKEE (reference sequence). Deletions cut 4 bases from V and 3 bases from J, with 19 bases between. The CDR3 loop spans 16 amino acids. The CDR3 spells CASSRLTGSRDYGYTF. CDR3 bases: TGTGCCAGCAGCCGACTTACAGGGTCGCGAGACTATGGCTACACCTTC.

V and J are TRBV5-1 and TRBJ1-1; no firm D call. From germline, CDR1 is SGHRS and CDR2 YFSETQ. The CDR3 covers 14 residues. V shed 2 bases and J shed 3 bases, with 11 bases lying between them. The CDR3 nucleotides are TGCGCCAGCAGCTTTAGAGGAAGCGACACTGAAGCTTTCTTT. Protein: CASSFRGSDTEAFF.

This chain connects TRBV28 to TRBJ2-7; 8 nucleotides agree with TRBD1. V gave up 4 bases and J gave up 6 bases; unmatched junction bases: 8. CDR3 length: 14 amino acids. Germline V CDR1 and CDR2: MDHEN, SYDVKM. The CDR3 is CASSWERQGREQYF. CDR3 nucleotides: TGTGCCAGCAGTTGGGAGAGACAGGGGCGCGAGCAGTACTTC.

V gene TRBV25-1 combines with J gene TRBJ2-3, with TRBD2 matching 8 bases. Germline V gives CDR1 MGHDK, CDR2 SYGVNS. V shed 5 bases and J 2 bases; nucleotides not matched to a gene: 3. CDR3 length: 14 amino acids. The chain's CDR3 is CASSLRGATDTQYF. DNA of the CDR3: TGTGCCAGCAGTTTGCGGGGGGCCACAGATACGCAGTATTTT.

V gene TRBV29-1 combines with J gene TRBJ1-2; weak D call: TRBD1 (5 bases). Between the trimmed V and J ends, which lost 6 bases and 3 bases, there was a span of 14 bases. Germline V lookup: CDR1 SQVTM, CDR2 ANQGSEA. This CDR3 is built from 13 residues. CDR3 nucleotide sequence: TGCAGCGTCCCTGTGGGGGTTGACTATGGCTACACCTTC. Protein product: CSVPVGVDYGYTF.

The chain combines TRBV29-1 with TRBJ2-7; D ambiguous. The CDR3 sequence is 13 residues long. Germline-derived CDR1 and CDR2 are SQVTM and ANQGSEA. V shed 7 bases and J shed 0 bases, with 13 bases lying between them. The CDR3 here is CSALLGPSYEQYF. In nucleotides, the CDR3 is TGCAGCGCCCTCCTAGGACCCTCCTACGAGCAGTACTTC.